A single T cell receptor beta chain is shown here with its context. Its antigen is unknown. This entry comes from a study of cytomegalovirus exposure and HLA in healthy donors. Study in general: Membership in the Caucasian-associated ancestry cluster was found for about four fifths of 350 to 450 genotyped donors. Findings and limits, study-wide: HLA-A and HLA-B allele assignments for most subjects were reportedly predicted accurately using TCR beta sequences.

Vbeta (60) and Jbeta (13) primers were used in the PCR. Here immunoSEQ multiplex PCR was the method, and the copy in TCRdb shows in-frame clones only, minus some. Seen here are about 160,000 clones, roughly 82% observed once, and the top ten hold approximately 1.8%. V lost 4 bases, J lost 0 bases, and 8 bases stayed unmatched. The V gene's germline CDR1 is SGHKS and CDR2 YYEKEE (reference sequence). The CDR3 is made up of 16 amino acids. The V call is TRBV5-5, the J call TRBJ2-3, with 7 bases identical to TRBD1. This sequence was found in a woman aged 30 to 39 in good health and CMV-seronegative. Sequencing was performed on PBMCs. The CDR3 loop reads CASSLRTGLSTDTQYF. In DNA, the CDR3 is TGTGCCAGCAGCCTGAGGACAGGCCTTAGCACAGATACGCAGTATTTT.